The next 30 T cell receptor beta chains were all read from a single sample in a study of OX40 agonist ivuxolimab in advanced cancers. The table came from immunoSEQ multiplex PCR; TCRdb's copy has only in-frame clones and leaves some out. This sample has fewer than 85,000 clones, with under 90% found just once. Sequenced material: CD4+ or CD8+ T cells sorted from blood, taken in a trial of the OX40 agonist ivuxolimab. The receptors originated from an adult with an advanced solid tumor such as melanoma, head and neck, liver or kidney cancer.

The V call is TRBV5-4, the J call TRBJ2-1; a weak D match, TRBD1 (7 bases). Germline lookup yields CDR1 SGHNT and CDR2 YYREEE (reference sequence). There are 14 residues in the CDR3. V shed 3 bases and J shed 7 bases, with 14 bases lying between them. The CDR3 region is CASSSDREVNEQFF. For the CDR3, the DNA is TGTGCCAGCAGCTCCGACAGGGAGGTGAATGAGCAGTTCTTC.

The rearrangement links TRBV9 to TRBJ2-3; 14 nucleotides line up with TRBD2. V dropped 4 bases and J dropped 2; count of bases not matched to a gene: 6. The CDR3 has 17 residues. Per the germline V gene, CDR1 is SGDLS and CDR2 is YYNGEE. This CDR3 reads CASSLGLAGDYTDTQYF. CDR3 nucleotides: TGTGCCAGCAGCTTGGGACTAGCGGGGGACTACACAGATACGCAGTATTTT.

The chain combines TRBV11-3 with TRBJ2-5; no clear D gene. The CDR3 totals 14 residues. V was cut by 0 bases and J by 6 bases, with 11 bases left in between. CDR1 SGHNT and CDR2 YENEEA come from the germline V gene. In DNA form, the CDR3 reads TGTGCCAGCAGCTTAGAGTCGGACGCCCAGACCCAGTACTTC. Its protein is CASSLESDAQTQYF.

The chain uses TRBV7-2 and TRBJ2-5; 9 nucleotides agree with TRBD2. Per the germline V gene, CDR1 is SGHTA and CDR2 is FQGNSA. The CDR3 extends over 17 amino acids. V shed 3 bases, J shed 5 bases, and the junction held 13 bases outside the gene matches. The CDR3 is CASSLGMERGAGETQYF. In DNA form, the CDR3 reads TGTGCCAGCAGCTTGGGGATGGAGCGGGGGGCCGGGGAGACCCAGTACTTC.

The gene calls are TRBV7-3 and TRBJ1-1, with D possibly TRBD1 on 5 matching bases. Germline assignment: CDR1 SGHTA and CDR2 FQGTGA. V was trimmed by 5 bases and J by 3 bases, leaving 16 bases between them. The CDR3 contains 15 residues. The CDR3 protein is CASSASGLTYTEAFF. The CDR3 nucleotides are TGTGCCAGCAGCGCGTCAGGGTTAACTTACACTGAAGCTTTCTTT.

This rearrangement joins TRBV5-6 to TRBJ1-3, with D perhaps matching TRBD1 (6 bases). V lost 0 bases, J lost 4 bases, and 14 bases lay in between. CDR1 SGHDT and CDR2 YYEEEE come from the germline V gene. There are 16 residues in the CDR3. CDR3 sequence reads: CASSLDLGRGGNTIYF. The CDR3 nucleotides are TGTGCCAGCAGCTTGGATTTGGGCAGGGGAGGAAACACCATATATTTT.

This clone was picked up a small number of times. The chain recombines TRBV19 with TRBJ1-5; D call uncertain. The V end lost 1 base, the J end lost 7 bases, and 14 bases lay between the germline ends. The CDR3 totals 15 residues. Germline CDR1 LNHDA, CDR2 SQIVND (reference sequence). CDR3 amino acids: CASSIGEQFKQPQHF. The CDR3 nucleotides read TGTGCCAGTAGTATAGGAGAGCAGTTCAAGCAGCCCCAGCATTTT. Supplemented by reference TRBV19 and TRBJ1-5, the full variable domain reads DGGITQSPKYLFRKEGQNVTLSCEQNLNHDAMYWYRQDPGQGLRLIYYSQIVNDFQKGDIAEGYSVSREKKESFPLTVTSAQKNPTAFYLCASSIGEQFKQPQHFGDGTRLSIL.

The gene calls are TRBV30 and TRBJ1-2; 8 bases are a match to TRBD1. Germline trimming cut 2 bases from V and 5 bases from J; bases unmatched to any gene: 4. Per germline, CDR1 GTSNPN and CDR2 SVGIG (reference sequence). The CDR3 extends over 13 amino acids. CDR3 sequence: CAWSRDRPYGYTF. Here the CDR3 DNA reads TGTGCCTGGAGTAGGGACAGGCCTTATGGCTACACCTTC.

V gene TRBV28 combines with J gene TRBJ1-2; D remains unclear. CDR1 and CDR2 from the germline V gene are MDHEN and SYDVKM. Trimming removed 6 bases from V and 4 bases from J, with 15 bases in between. The CDR3 extends over 14 amino acids. This CDR3 is CASSSTGRAYGYTF. The CDR3 DNA sequence: TGTGCCAGCAGCTCCACCGGGCGGGCCTATGGCTACACCTTC.

This sequence joins TRBV5-4 and TRBJ2-1; the match to TRBD2 covers 12 bases. CDR1 is SGHNT, CDR2 YYREEE, per germline (reference sequence). The CDR3 covers 16 residues. V shed 0 bases, J shed 6 bases, and the junction held 4 bases outside the gene matches. The CDR3 region is CASSLGLAGDFNEQFF. In DNA, the CDR3 is TGTGCCAGCAGCTTGGGACTAGCGGGAGACTTCAATGAGCAGTTCTTC.

The chain couples TRBV7-9 to TRBJ2-2; D uncertain. CDR3 length: 13 amino acids. V was cut by 1 base and J by 8 bases, with 8 bases left in between. Per the germline V gene, CDR1 is SEHNR and CDR2 is FQNEAQ (reference sequence). The CDR3 DNA reads TGTGCCAGCAGCTTAGAGGCCGTTGGGGAGCTGTTTTTT. Its protein is CASSLEAVGELFF.

The gene calls are TRBV2 and TRBJ1-6, with 7 bases identical to TRBD1. After removal of 5 bases from V and 8 bases from J, the junction contained 3 bases not matched to a gene. Germline V gives CDR1 SNHLY, CDR2 FYNNEI. There are 13 residues in the CDR3. The CDR3, as DNA: TGTGCCAGCAGTTCAGACAGGGATTCACCCCTCCACTTT. Protein product: CASSSDRDSPLHF. Using reference TRBV2 and TRBJ1-6 for the parts outside the CDR3, the full variable domain is EPEVTQTPSHQVTQMGQEVILRCVPISNHLYFYWYRQILGQKVEFLVSFYNNEISEKSEIFDDQFSVERPDGSNFTLKIRSTKLEDSAMYFCASSSDRDSPLHFGNGTRLTVT.

As to this clone: One end of the junction varies from germline; a read error may be responsible. The chain employs TRBV7-7 and TRBJ2-6; TRBD2 matches 8 bases. The CDR3 totals 17 residues. CDR1 and CDR2 (germline): SSHAT, FNYEAQ (reference sequence). The CDR3 region has the DNA TGTGCTAGCAGCCCGGGACTAGTGACTACTGGGGCCAACGTCCTGACTTTC. It codes for CASSPGLVTTGANVLTF.

The chain uses TRBV10-3 and TRBJ2-7, with D perhaps assigned TRBD1 or TRBD2 (5 bases each). The germline CDR1 and CDR2 sequences are ENHRY and SYGVKD. The CDR3 contains 14 residues. Trimming stripped 10 bases from V and 2 bases from J, with 18 bases between. The CDR3 coding sequence is TGTGCCACCAAAACCGGGACGGAGGCCTACGAGCAGTACTTC. Translating it yields CATKTGTEAYEQYF.

The chain has TRBV30 and TRBJ1-5; a possible D gene is TRBD1 (6 bases). Trimming shortened V by 3 bases and J by 3 bases, and 9 bases separated the two germline ends. The length of the CDR3 is 13 residues. Germline V lookup: CDR1 GTSNPN, CDR2 SVGIG (reference sequence). The DNA of the CDR3 is TGTGCCTGGAGGGGGGACACCAATCAGCCCCAGCATTTT. Amino acid sequence: CAWRGDTNQPQHF.

This chain links TRBV28 with TRBJ1-4; D gene ambiguous. CDR1 and CDR2 (germline): MDHEN, SYDVKM. The CDR3 is 12 residues long. V gave up 1 base and J gave up 7 bases, with 4 bases separating them. CDR3 protein: CASSLFLEKLFF. The DNA for the CDR3 is TGTGCCAGCAGTTTATTCCTTGAAAAACTGTTTTTT.

The V call is TRBV7-9, the J call TRBJ2-3; D is uncertain. Trimming shortened V by 8 bases and J by 0 bases, and 12 bases separated the two germline ends. There are 14 residues in the CDR3. The germline V gene encodes CDR1 SEHNR and CDR2 FQNEAQ (reference sequence). The CDR3: CASPSESSTDTQYF. The CDR3 coding sequence is TGTGCCAGCCCCTCTGAGAGCAGCACAGATACGCAGTATTTT.

Comment on this clone: The sample holds other DNA sequences that translate to the same CDR3. The V call is TRBV7-9, the J call TRBJ2-7; the D call may be TRBD1 or TRBD2 (5 bases each). The CDR3 is made up of 14 amino acids. Germline V gene sequence: CDR1 SEHNR, CDR2 FQNEAQ (reference sequence). Deletions cut 11 bases from V and 2 bases from J, with 19 bases between. CDR3 sequence reads: CAVEAKGPTYEQYF. The CDR3 DNA sequence: TGTGCCGTAGAGGCAAAGGGACCTACCTACGAGCAGTACTTC. Using reference TRBV7-9 and TRBJ2-7 for the parts outside the CDR3, the full variable domain is DTGVSQNPRHKITKRGQNVTFRCDPISEHNRLYWYRQTLGQGPEFLTYFQNEAQLEKSRLLSDRFSAERPKGSFSTLEIQRTEQGDSAMYLCAVEAKGPTYEQYFGPGTRLTVT.

The chain couples TRBV9 to TRBJ2-2; D is undetermined. The V gene lost 3 bases and the J gene lost 2 bases, with 8 bases spanning the gap. The CDR3 sequence is 14 residues long. From germline, CDR1 is SGDLS and CDR2 YYNGEE. CDR3: CASSGLSNTGELFF. The DNA of the CDR3 is TGTGCCAGCAGCGGGCTCTCCAACACCGGGGAGCTGTTTTTT.

The sample holds a few counts of this clone. The chain links TRBV10-2 to TRBJ2-5, with D unresolved. V was pared by 3 bases and J by 5 bases, with 13 bases between. CDR1 is WSHSY, CDR2 SAAADI, per germline. This CDR3 is 14 amino acids long. CDR3 sequence reads: CASSEGPFRETQYF. The CDR3 DNA follows: TGCGCCAGCAGTGAAGGACCTTTTAGGGAGACCCAGTACTTC.

The chain joins TRBV6-6 to TRBJ2-6; no reliable D call. CDR1 and CDR2 from the germline V gene are MNHNY and SVGAGI (reference sequence). This CDR3 spans 11 amino acids. V lost 7 bases and J lost 4, with 2 bases in between. The CDR3 nucleotides read TGTGCCAGCATAGGGGCCAACGTCCTGACTTTC. Residues: CASIGANVLTF.

V is TRBV30 and J is TRBJ1-1, with a possible D match to TRBD1 (5 bases). Deletions cut 2 bases from V and 4 bases from J, with 14 bases between. The germline gives CDR1 GTSNPN, CDR2 SVGIG (reference sequence). The CDR3 length is 14 residues. CDR3 in DNA: TGTGCCTGGAGTCGGCTCGGAGGGGTCACTGAAGCTTTCTTT. Its protein is CAWSRLGGVTEAFF.

The chain carries TRBV27 and TRBJ2-1; possible D gene TRBD2, 6 bases. The CDR3 loop spans 16 amino acids. The V and J ends lost 4 bases and 0 bases respectively, with 13 bases between them. Germline CDR1 is MNHEY and CDR2 is SMNVEV (reference sequence). The chain's CDR3 is CASSYVWDSSYNEQFF. The DNA of the CDR3 is TGTGCCAGCAGTTACGTCTGGGACTCCTCCTACAATGAGCAGTTCTTC.

The rearrangement links TRBV4-1 to TRBJ2-7, with TRBD1 matching 7 bases. Germline trimming cut 4 bases from V and 1 base from J; bases unmatched to any gene: 10. CDR1 is MGHRA, CDR2 YSYEKL, per germline. The CDR3 spans 16 residues. The CDR3 nucleotides are TGCGCCAGCAGCCGGAACCGGGACAGAATTTCCTACGAGCAGTACTTC. The encoded protein is CASSRNRDRISYEQYF.

The rearrangement uses TRBV7-3 and TRBJ2-2; D is uncertain. Trimming shortened V by 3 bases and J by 3 bases, and 5 bases separated the two germline ends. The CDR3 is made up of 13 amino acids. Germline loops: CDR1 SGHTA, CDR2 FQGTGA. The CDR3 nucleotides are TGTGCCAGCAGCTTGAAGTACACCGGGGAGCTGTTTTTT. Its protein product is CASSLKYTGELFF.

This clone was seen more than once but under ten times. This chain uses TRBV7-2 with TRBJ2-7; 10 nucleotides match TRBD1. This CDR3 contains 15 residues. Germline values: CDR1 SGHTA, CDR2 FQGNSA. Trimming took 1 base from V and 2 from J; bases not matched to a gene: 2. The CDR3 sequence: CASSLGGQGTYEQYF. Here the CDR3 DNA reads TGTGCCAGCAGCTTAGGGGGACAGGGGACCTACGAGCAGTACTTC.

The chain combines TRBV10-3 with TRBJ1-1; 7 bases are shared with TRBD1. V lost 0 bases, J lost 0 bases, and 7 bases stayed unmatched. CDR1 ENHRY and CDR2 SYGVKD come from the germline V gene. The CDR3 sequence is 17 residues long. The CDR3, as DNA: TGTGCCATCAGTGAGTCCCACCCCGGGACAGTGAACACTGAAGCTTTCTTT. This translates into CAISESHPGTVNTEAFF.

The chain employs TRBV2 and TRBJ1-4, with D perhaps matching TRBD1 (5 bases). The CDR3 has 14 amino acids. V was trimmed by 10 bases and J by 8 bases, leaving 20 bases between them. Germline lookup yields CDR1 SNHLY and CDR2 FYNNEI. CDR3 coding DNA: TGTGCCACCTCCCGAGGGGTATCCACCGAAAAACTGTTTTTT. Encoded protein: CATSRGVSTEKLFF.

This chain uses TRBV11-2 with TRBJ2-1; TRBD1 is a possible D gene (5 bases). The CDR3 consists of 14 residues. In germline, CDR1 is SGHAT, CDR2 FQNNGV. V gave up 6 bases and J gave up 0 bases, with 9 bases separating them. The CDR3 protein is CASSKGDSYNEQFF. The CDR3 nucleotides are TGTGCCAGCAGTAAAGGGGACTCCTACAATGAGCAGTTCTTC.

The chain combines TRBV9 with TRBJ2-7, with D tentatively TRBD1 (6 bases). Per the germline V gene, CDR1 is SGDLS and CDR2 is YYNGEE. The germline V and J ends were trimmed by 2 bases and 5 bases, with 17 bases remaining between them. This CDR3 contains 15 residues. The CDR3: CASSVAIQGRHEQYF. CDR3 DNA sequence: TGTGCCAGCAGCGTGGCAATACAGGGACGGCACGAGCAGTACTTC. The full variable domain, with the rest looked up from reference TRBV9 and TRBJ2-7, is DSGVTQTPKHLITATGQRVTLRCSPRSGDLSVYWYQQSLDQGLQFLIQYYNGEERAKGNILERFSAQQFPDLHSELNLSSLELGDSALYFCASSVAIQGRHEQYFGPGTRLTVT.